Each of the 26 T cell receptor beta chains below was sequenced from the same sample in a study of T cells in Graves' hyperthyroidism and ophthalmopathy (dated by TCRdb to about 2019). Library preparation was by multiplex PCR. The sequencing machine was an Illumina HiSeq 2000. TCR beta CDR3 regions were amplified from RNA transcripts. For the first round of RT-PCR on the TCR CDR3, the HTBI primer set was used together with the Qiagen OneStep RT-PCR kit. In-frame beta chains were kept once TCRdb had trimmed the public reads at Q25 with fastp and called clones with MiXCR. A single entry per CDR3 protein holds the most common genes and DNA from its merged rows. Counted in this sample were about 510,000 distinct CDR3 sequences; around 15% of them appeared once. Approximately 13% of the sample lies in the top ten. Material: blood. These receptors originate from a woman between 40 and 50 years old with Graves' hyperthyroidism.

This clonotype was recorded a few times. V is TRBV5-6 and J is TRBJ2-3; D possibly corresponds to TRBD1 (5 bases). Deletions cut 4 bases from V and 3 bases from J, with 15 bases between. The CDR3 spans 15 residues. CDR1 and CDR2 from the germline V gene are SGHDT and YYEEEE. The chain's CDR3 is CASSHGARVTDTQYF. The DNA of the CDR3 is TGTGCCAGCAGCCATGGAGCCAGGGTAACAGATACGCAGTATTTT.

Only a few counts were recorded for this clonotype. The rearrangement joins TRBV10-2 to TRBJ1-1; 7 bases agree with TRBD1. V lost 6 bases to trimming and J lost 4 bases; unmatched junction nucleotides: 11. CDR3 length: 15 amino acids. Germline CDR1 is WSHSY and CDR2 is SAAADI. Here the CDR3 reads CASREPGQRGTEAFF. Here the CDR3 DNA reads TGCGCCAGCAGGGAACCGGGACAGAGGGGCACTGAAGCTTTCTTT.

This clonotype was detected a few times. The CDR3 here is CASSDSRNNGLAGVGAETQYF. As DNA, the CDR3 is TGTGCCAGCAGTGATTCCCGAAATAATGGACTAGCGGGAGTAGGCGCGGAGACCCAGTACTTC. This sequence joins TRBV25-1 and TRBJ2-5, with 13 bases aligning to TRBD2. Germline V gene lookup returns CDR1 MGHDK and CDR2 SYGVNS. This CDR3 region has 21 residues. Unmatched junction bases numbered 21, after V lost 3 bases and J lost 5 bases.

The CDR3 DNA reads as TGTGCCAGCAGTTTCCCCTGGGGGACTAGCGGTGAGACCCAGTACTTC. It specifies CASSFPWGTSGETQYF. The rearrangement uses TRBV28 and TRBJ2-5, with TRBD2 matching 11 bases. The V and J ends lost 3 bases and 5 bases, in that order; junction bases with no gene match: 8. Germline V gene lookup returns CDR1 MDHEN and CDR2 SYDVKM. The CDR3 totals 16 residues.

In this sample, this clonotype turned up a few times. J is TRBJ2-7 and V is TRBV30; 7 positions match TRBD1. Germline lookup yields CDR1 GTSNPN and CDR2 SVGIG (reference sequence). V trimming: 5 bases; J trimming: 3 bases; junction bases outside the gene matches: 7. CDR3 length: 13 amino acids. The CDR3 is CAWLGQPFYEQYF. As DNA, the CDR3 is TGTGCCTGGTTGGGACAGCCCTTCTACGAGCAGTACTTC.

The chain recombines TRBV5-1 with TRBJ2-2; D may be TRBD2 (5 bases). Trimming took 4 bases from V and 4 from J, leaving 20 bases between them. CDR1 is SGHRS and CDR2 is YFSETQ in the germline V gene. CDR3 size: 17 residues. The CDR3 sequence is CASSTKDRLRVTGELFF. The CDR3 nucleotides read TGCGCCAGCAGCACAAAGGACCGACTACGTGTCACCGGGGAGCTGTTTTTT.

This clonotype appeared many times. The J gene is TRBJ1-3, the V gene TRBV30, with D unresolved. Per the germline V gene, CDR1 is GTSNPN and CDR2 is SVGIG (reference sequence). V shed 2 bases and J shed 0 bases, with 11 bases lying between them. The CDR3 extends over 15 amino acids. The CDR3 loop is CAWSIGVDSGNTIYF. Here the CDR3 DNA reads TGTGCCTGGAGTATAGGCGTAGACTCTGGAAACACCATATATTTT.

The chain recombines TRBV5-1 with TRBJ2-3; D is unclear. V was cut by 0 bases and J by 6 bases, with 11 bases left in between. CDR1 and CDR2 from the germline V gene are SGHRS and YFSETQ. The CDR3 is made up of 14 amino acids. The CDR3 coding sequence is TGCGCCAGCAGCTTGGAGGGTAGCTGGGATACGCAGTATTTT. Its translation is CASSLEGSWDTQYF.

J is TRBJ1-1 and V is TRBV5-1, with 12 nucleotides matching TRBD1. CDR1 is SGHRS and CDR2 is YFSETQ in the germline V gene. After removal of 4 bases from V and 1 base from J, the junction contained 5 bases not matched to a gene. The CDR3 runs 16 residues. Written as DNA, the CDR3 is TGCGCCAGCAGCGGAGGGACAGGGGGCTCGAACACTGAAGCTTTCTTT. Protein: CASSGGTGGSNTEAFF.

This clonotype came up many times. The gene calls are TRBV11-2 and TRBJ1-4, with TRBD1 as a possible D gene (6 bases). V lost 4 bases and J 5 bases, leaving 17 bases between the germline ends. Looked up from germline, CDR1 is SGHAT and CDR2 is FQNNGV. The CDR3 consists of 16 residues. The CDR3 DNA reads TGTGCCAGCAGCTCTAGGAGGGGGGGCACGAATGAAAAACTGTTTTTT. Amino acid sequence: CASSSRRGGTNEKLFF.

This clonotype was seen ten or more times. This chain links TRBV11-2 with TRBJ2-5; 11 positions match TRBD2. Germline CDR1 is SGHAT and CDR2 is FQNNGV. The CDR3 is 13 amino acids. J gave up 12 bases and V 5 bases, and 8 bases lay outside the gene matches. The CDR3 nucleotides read TGTGCCAGCAGCCTAATGACTAGCGGGATGAAGTACTTC. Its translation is CASSLMTSGMKYF.

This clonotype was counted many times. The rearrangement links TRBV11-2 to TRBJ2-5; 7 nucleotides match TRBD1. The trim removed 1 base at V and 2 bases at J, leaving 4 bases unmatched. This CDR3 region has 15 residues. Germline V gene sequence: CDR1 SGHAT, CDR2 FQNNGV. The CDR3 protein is CASSLGGRGQETQYF. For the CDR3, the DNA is TGTGCCAGCAGCTTAGGCGGCAGGGGGCAAGAGACCCAGTACTTC.

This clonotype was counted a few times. The CDR3, as DNA: TGTGCCAGCAGTTTAAACTCGGGTGGGAGGACTGAAGCTTTCTTT. Amino acids: CASSLNSGGRTEAFF. The rearrangement links TRBV27 to TRBJ1-1; D gene ambiguous. The ends were cut back, 2 bases at V and 5 bases at J, with 15 bases in the middle. CDR3 length equals 15 residues. CDR1 and CDR2 (germline): MNHEY, SMNVEV (reference sequence).

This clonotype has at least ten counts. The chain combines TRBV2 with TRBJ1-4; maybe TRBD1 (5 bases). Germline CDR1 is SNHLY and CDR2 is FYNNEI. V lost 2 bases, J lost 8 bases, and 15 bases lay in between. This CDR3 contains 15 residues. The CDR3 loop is CASSEWGVIEEKLFF. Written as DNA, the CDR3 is TGTGCCAGCAGTGAATGGGGCGTTATTGAGGAAAAACTGTTTTTT.

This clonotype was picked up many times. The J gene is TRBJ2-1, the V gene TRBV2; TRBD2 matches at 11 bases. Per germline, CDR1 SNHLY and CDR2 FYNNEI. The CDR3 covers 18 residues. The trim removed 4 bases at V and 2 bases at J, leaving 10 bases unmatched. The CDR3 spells CASSVGLAGGNAYNEQFF. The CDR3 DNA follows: TGTGCCAGCAGTGTCGGGCTAGCGGGAGGCAACGCCTACAATGAGCAGTTCTTC.

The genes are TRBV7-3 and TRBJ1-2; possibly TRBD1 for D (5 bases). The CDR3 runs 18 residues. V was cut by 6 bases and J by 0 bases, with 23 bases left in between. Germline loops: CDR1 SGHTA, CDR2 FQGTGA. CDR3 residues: CASSHQKNQGEANYGYTF. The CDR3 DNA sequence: TGTGCCAGCAGTCACCAAAAAAACCAGGGAGAAGCTAACTATGGCTACACCTTC.

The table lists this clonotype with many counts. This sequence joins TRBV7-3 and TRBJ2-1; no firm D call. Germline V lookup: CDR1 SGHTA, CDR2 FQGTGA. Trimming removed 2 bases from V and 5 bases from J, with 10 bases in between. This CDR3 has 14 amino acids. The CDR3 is CASSLDPLDNEQFF. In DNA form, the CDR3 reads TGTGCCAGCAGCTTAGACCCCCTAGACAATGAGCAGTTCTTC.

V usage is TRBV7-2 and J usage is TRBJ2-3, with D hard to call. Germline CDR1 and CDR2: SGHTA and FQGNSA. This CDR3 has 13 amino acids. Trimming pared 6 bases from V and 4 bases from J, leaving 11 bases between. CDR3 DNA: TGTGCCAGCAGTCTGACCTCCCCAGATACGCAGTATTTT. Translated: CASSLTSPDTQYF.

CDR3 in amino acids: CATSDLGPGETQYF. CDR3 sequence (DNA): TGTGCCACCAGTGACCTGGGCCCGGGAGAGACCCAGTACTTC. The chain uses TRBV24-1 and TRBJ2-5; D ambiguous. Germline V CDR1 and CDR2: KGHDR, SFDVKD. CDR3 length: 14 residues. The V and J ends lost 4 bases and 4 bases respectively, with 12 bases between them.

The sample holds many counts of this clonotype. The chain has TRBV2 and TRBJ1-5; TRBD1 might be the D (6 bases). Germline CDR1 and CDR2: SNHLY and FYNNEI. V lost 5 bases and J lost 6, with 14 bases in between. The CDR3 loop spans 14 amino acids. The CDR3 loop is CASSLITGTQPQHF. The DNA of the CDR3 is TGTGCCAGCAGTCTTATAACAGGGACTCAGCCCCAGCATTTT.

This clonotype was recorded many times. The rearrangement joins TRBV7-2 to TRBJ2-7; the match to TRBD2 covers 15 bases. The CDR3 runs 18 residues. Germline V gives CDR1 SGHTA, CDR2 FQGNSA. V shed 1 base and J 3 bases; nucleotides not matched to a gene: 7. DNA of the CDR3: TGTGCCAGCAGCTTAGGAAATCCGGGACTAGCGGGGGGCTACGAGCAGTACTTC. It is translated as CASSLGNPGLAGGYEQYF.

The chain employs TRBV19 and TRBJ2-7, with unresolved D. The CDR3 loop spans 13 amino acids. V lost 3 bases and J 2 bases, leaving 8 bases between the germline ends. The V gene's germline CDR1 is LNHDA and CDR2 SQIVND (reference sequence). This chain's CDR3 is CASSMFPTYEQYF. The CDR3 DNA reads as TGTGCCAGTAGTATGTTTCCGACCTACGAGCAGTACTTC.

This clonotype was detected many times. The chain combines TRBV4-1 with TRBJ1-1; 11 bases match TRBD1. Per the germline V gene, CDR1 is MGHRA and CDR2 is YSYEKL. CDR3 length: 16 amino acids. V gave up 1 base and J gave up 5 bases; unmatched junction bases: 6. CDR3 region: CASSQGDRGKGTEAFF. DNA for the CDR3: TGCGCCAGCAGCCAAGGGGACAGGGGGAAGGGGACTGAAGCTTTCTTT.

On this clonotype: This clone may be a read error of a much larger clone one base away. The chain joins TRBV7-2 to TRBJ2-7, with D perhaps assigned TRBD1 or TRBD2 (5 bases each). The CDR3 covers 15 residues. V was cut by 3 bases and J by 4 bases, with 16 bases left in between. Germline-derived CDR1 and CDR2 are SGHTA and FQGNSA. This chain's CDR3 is CASSFNRRRKYEQYF. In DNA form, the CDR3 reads TGTGCCAGCAGCTTTAACAGGAGGAGAAAATACGAGCAGTACTTC.

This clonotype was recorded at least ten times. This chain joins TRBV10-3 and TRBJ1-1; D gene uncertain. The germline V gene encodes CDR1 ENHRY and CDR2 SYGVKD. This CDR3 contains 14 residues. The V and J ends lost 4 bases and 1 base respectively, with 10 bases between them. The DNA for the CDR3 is TGTGCCATCAGTGTGACTTACCGGAACACTGAAGCTTTCTTT. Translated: CAISVTYRNTEAFF.

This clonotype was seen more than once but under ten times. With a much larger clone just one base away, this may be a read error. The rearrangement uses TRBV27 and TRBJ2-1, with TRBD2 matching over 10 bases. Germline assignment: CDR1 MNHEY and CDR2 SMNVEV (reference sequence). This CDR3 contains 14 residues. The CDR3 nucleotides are TGTGCCGGCAGTTTTCTAGCGGGGGCCAATGAGCAGTTCTTC. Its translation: CAGSFLAGANEQFF.